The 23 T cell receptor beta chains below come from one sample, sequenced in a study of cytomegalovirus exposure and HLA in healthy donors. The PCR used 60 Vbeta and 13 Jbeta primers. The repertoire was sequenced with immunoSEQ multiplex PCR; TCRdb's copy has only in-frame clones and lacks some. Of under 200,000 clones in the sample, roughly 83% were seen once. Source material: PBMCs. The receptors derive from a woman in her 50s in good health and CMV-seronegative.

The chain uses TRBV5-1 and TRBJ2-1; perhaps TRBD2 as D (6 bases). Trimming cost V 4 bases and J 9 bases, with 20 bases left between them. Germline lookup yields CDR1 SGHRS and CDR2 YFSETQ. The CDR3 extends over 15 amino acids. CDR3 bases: TGCGCCAGCAGCACCCAGACTAGGGAATTCGGTGAGCAGTTCTTC. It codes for CASSTQTREFGEQFF. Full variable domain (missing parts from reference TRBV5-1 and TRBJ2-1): KAGVTQTPRYLIKTRGQQVTLSCSPISGHRSVSWYQQTPGQGLQFLFEYFSETQRNKGNFPGRFSGRQFSNSRSEMNVSTLELGDSALYLCASSTQTREFGEQFFGPGTRLTVL.

The CDR3 sequence: CASSGVTAGTGSYEQYF. As DNA, the CDR3 is TGTGCCAGCAGTGGGGTGACCGCCGGGACAGGGTCCTACGAGCAGTACTTC. This chain connects TRBV6-1 to TRBJ2-7, with TRBD1 identical over 9 bases. There are 17 residues in the CDR3. The germline CDR1 and CDR2 sequences are MNHNS and SASEGT. V shed 4 bases and J 1 base; nucleotides not matched to a gene: 11.

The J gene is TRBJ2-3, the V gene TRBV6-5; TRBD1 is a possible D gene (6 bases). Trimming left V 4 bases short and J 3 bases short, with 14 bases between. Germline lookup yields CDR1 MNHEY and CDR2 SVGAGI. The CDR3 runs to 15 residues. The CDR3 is CASSSQITGTDTQYF. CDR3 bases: TGTGCCAGCAGTTCCCAGATTACAGGGACAGATACGCAGTATTTT.

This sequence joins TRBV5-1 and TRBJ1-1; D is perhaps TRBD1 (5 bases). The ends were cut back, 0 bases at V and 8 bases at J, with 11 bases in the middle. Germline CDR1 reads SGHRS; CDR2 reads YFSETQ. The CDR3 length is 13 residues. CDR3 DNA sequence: TGCGCCAGCAGCTTGGATGGGGCGGGAGAAGCTTTCTTT. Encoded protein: CASSLDGAGEAFF.

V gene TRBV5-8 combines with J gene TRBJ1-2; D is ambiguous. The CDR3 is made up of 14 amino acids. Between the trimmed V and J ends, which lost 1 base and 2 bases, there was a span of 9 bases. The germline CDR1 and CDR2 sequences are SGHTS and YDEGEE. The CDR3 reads CASSLTWQNYGYTF. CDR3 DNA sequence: TGTGCCAGCAGCTTGACATGGCAGAACTATGGCTACACCTTC.

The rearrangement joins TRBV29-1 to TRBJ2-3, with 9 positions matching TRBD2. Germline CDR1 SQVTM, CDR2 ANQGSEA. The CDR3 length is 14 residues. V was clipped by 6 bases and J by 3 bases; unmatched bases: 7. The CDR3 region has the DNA TGCAGCGTGGGAGCGGGGGGCGGGACAGATACGCAGTATTTT. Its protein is CSVGAGGGTDTQYF.

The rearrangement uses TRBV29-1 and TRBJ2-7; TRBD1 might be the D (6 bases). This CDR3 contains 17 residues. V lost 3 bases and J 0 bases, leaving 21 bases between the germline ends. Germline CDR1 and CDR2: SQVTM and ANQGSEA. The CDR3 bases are TGCAGCGTTGAGGGTTTTGCGTTAGACAGGCACTCCTACGAGCAGTACTTC. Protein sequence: CSVEGFALDRHSYEQYF.

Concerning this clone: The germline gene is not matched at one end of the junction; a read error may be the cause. The CDR3 sequence: CAGSQGGGNTGELFF. The CDR3 region has the DNA TGTGCCGGCAGCCAGGGCGGGGGGAACACCGGGGAGCTGTTTTTT. The V gene is TRBV7-3, the J gene TRBJ2-2, with TRBD2 matching over 7 bases. Germline V lookup: CDR1 SGHTA, CDR2 FQGTGA. The CDR3 is 15 residues long.

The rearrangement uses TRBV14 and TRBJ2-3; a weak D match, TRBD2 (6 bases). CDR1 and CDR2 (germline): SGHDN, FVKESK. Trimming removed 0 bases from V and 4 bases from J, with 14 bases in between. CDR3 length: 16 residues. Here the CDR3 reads CASSQEELREADTQYF. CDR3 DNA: TGTGCCAGCAGCCAAGAAGAGTTAAGGGAGGCAGATACGCAGTATTTT.

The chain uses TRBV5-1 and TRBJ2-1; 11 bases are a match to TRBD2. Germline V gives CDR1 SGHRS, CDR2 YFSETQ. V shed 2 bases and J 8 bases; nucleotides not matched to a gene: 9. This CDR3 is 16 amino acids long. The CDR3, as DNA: TGCGCCAGCAGCTTACCGGGACTAGCGGAAGGGGATGAGCAGTTCTTC. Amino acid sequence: CASSLPGLAEGDEQFF.

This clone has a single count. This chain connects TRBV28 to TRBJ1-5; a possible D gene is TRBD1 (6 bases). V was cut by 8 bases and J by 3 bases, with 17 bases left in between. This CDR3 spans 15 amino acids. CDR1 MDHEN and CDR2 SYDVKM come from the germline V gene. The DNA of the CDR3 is TGTGCCAGCCATGTGGTCGGACAGCCCAATCAGCCCCAGCATTTT. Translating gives CASHVVGQPNQPQHF.

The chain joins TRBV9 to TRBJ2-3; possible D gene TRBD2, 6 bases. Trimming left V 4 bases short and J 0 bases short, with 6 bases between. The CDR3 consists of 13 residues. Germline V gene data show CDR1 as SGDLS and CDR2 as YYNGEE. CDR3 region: CASSSGSTDTQYF. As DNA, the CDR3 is TGTGCCAGCAGCAGCGGGAGCACAGATACGCAGTATTTT.

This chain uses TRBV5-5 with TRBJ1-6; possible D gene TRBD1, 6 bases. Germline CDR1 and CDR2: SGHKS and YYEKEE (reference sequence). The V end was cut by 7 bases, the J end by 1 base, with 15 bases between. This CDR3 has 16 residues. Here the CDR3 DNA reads TGTGCCAGCCGCGACCTGGGGGCGTCCTATAATTCACCCCTCCACTTT. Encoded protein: CASRDLGASYNSPLHF. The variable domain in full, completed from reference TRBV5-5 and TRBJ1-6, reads DAGVTQSPTHLIKTRGQQVTLRCSPISGHKSVSWYQQVLGQGPQFIFQYYEKEERGRGNFPDRFSARQFPNYSSELNVNALLLGDSALYLCASRDLGASYNSPLHFGNGTRLTVT.

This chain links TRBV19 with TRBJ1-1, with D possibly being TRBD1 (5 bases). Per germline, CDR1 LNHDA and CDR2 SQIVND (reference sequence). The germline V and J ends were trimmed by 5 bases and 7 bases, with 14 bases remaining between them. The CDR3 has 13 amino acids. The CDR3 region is CASSGPGRDEAFF. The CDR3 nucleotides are TGTGCCAGTAGTGGTCCAGGGAGGGATGAAGCTTTCTTT.

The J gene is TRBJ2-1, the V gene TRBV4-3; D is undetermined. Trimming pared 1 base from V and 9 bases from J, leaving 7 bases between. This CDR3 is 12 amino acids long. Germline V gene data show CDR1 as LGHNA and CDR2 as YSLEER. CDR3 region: CASSQVGAEQFF. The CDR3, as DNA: TGCGCCAGCAGCCAAGTAGGAGCTGAGCAGTTCTTC.

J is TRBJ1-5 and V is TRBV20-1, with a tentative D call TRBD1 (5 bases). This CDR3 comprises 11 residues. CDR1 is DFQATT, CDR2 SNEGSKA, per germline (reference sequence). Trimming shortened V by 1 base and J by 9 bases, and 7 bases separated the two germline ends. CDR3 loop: CSARGGLPQHF. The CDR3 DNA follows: TGCAGTGCTAGAGGGGGCCTGCCCCAGCATTTT.

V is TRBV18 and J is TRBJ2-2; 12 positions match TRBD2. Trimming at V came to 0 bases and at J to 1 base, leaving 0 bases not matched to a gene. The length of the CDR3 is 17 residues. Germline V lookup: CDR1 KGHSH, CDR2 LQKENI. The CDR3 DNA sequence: TGTGCCAGCTCACCACCGGGACTAGCGGGGAACACCGGGGAGCTGTTTTTT. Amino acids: CASSPPGLAGNTGELFF.

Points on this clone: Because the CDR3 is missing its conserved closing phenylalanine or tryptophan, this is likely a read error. In DNA, the CDR3 is TGTGCCAGCAGGAAACAGGCAGGGTCTGGTGGCTACACCCTC. This translates into CASRKQAGSGGYTL. The rearrangement joins TRBV2 to TRBJ1-2; D is possibly TRBD1 (5 bases). Trimming took off 6 bases at V and 7 bases at J, with 18 bases between the two ends. CDR3 size: 14 residues. The germline gives CDR1 SNHLY, CDR2 FYNNEI.

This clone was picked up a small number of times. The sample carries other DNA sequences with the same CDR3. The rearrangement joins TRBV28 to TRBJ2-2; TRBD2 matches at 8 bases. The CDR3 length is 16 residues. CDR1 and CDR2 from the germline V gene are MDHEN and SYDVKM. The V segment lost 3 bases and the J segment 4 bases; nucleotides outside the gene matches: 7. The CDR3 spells CASSLLAGPSTGELFF. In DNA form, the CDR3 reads TGTGCCAGCAGTTTGCTAGCGGGTCCTTCCACCGGGGAGCTGTTTTTT.

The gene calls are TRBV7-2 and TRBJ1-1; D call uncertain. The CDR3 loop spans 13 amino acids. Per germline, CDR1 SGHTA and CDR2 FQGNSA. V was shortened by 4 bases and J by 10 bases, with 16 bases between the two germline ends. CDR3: CASSYLPESGAFF. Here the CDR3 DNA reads TGTGCCAGCAGCTACCTACCGGAATCAGGAGCTTTCTTT. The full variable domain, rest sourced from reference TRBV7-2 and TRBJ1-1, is GAGVSQSPSNKVTEKGKDVELRCDPISGHTALYWYRQSLGQGLEFLIYFQGNSAPDKSGLPSDRFSAERTGGSVSTLTIQRTQQEDSAVYLCASSYLPESGAFFGQGTRLTVV.

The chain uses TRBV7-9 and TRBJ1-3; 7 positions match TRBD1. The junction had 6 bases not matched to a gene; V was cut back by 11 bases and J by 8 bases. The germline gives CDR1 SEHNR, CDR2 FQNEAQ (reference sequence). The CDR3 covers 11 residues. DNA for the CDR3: TGTGCCGGCCAGGGGGTGGACACCATATATTTT. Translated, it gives CAGQGVDTIYF.

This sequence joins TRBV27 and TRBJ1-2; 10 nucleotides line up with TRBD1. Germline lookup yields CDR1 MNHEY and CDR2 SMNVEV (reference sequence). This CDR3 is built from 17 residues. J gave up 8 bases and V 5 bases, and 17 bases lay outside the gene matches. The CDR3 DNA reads TGTGCCAGCAGTCCCCCTCCGACAGGGGGCGCGATTCGGGGCTACACCTTC. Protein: CASSPPPTGGAIRGYTF.

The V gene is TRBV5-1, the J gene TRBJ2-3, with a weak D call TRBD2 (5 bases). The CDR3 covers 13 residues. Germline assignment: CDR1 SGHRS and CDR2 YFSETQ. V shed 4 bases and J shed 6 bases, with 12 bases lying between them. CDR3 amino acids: CASSRPTGDTQYF. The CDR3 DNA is TGCGCCAGCAGCAGGCCGACGGGGGATACGCAGTATTTT. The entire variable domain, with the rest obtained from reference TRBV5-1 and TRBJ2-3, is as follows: KAGVTQTPRYLIKTRGQQVTLSCSPISGHRSVSWYQQTPGQGLQFLFEYFSETQRNKGNFPGRFSGRQFSNSRSEMNVSTLELGDSALYLCASSRPTGDTQYFGPGTRLTVL.